The subject of this entry is one T cell receptor beta chain. This clone was observed a handful of times. Which antigen it targets is not known. Base qualities are not at hand, and no much larger clone is one base apart. The immunoSEQ Assay was used to sequence TCR beta CDR3 regions from DNA. From the authors' description of their analysis: To compute T cell density, TCR beta template counts were normalized to usable DNA, which was estimated by amplifying housekeeping genes. Richness was estimated using the preseqR package, with extrapolation to 400,000 templates for PBMC samples and to 120,000 templates for tissue samples. Clonality was calculated as one minus Pielou's evenness. To identify tissue-enriched TCRs, differential abundance testing was run on productive amino-acid clonotypes with a minimum total count of 5 and an alpha of 0.1. The Jaccard Index and the Morisita Overlap Index were used to measure how much the repertoires overlapped between compartments. GLIPH grouped TCR beta CDR3s together with public tetramer-defined viral CDR3s, and a viral motif had to include at least three viral sequences and also show V-gene enrichment. Not all clones reach the TCRdb copy of this immuneACCESS table, which keeps in-frame sequences only. Checked studies attribute under half of the gap to unresolved V genes and leave the rest unexplained. The DNA gave D and trimming, while V, J and clone size come from that table. The sample table contains 1,500 to 2,000 clones; only one count was recorded for 36% of them. The top ten constitute 7% to 7.5% of the sample.

At diagnosis, peripheral blood, uninvolved tumor-adjacent lung and tumor were collected and were preserved as a mix of fresh-frozen and FFPE material. Including cysteine and phenylalanine, the CDR3 has 17 amino acids. The CDR3 DNA has 51 bases and is translated from base 1. From the germline V gene (reference sequence), CDR1 is LNHDA and CDR2 is SQIVND. V is reduced by 4 bases and J by 5 bases, leaving a spacing of 23 bases between them. This sample stems from a study of T cells in localized non-small cell lung cancer (dated by TCRdb to the early 2020s). Background on the whole study: Comparing tumors with uninvolved tumor-adjacent lungs, the study looked at the T cell repertoires of about 240 patients with early-stage NSCLC. NSCLC patients had a mean age of approximately 70 years, and around 140 were male and over 85 female. The cohort consisted of approximately 240 treatment-naive NSCLC patients whose localized lung tumors had been resected. The investigation overall reported the following: Because of the exploratory design, TCR variables were selected using unadjusted p-values without false-discovery rate correction. A median of about 53 of the top 100 tumor clones were detected in paired uninvolved adjacent lung, and around 30 of these tumor clones were also found among the top 100 clones of the paired uninvolved adjacent lung. Because multi-region sequencing of the tumors was not done, intratumor heterogeneity could not be ruled out. Higher T cell density in blood was associated with longer overall survival, whereas higher clonality in adjacent lung was associated with shorter survival. Uninvolved tumor-adjacent lung showed the highest T cell clonality, higher than tumor, which suggests more focused antigenic responses in the uninvolved tumor-adjacent lung.

The origin of this receptor is a female donor older than 55 with stage I lung adenocarcinoma. The V gene is TRBV19 and the J gene is TRBJ2-5; the D gene cannot be resolved beyond TRBD1 or TRBD2, each matching 5 bases. The input for sequencing was lung tumor tissue, taken before any cancer treatment. CDR3 region: CASSTDPGTWGMETQYF. Here is the DNA: TGTGCCAGTAGTACCGATCCCGGGACCTGGGGGATGGAGACCCAGTACTTC. Outside the CDR3, residues come from the reference TRBV19 and TRBJ2-5 proteins, so the full variable domain is: DGGITQSPKYLFRKEGQNVTLSCEQNLNHDAMYWYRQDPGQGLRLIYYSQIVNDFQKGDIAEGYSVSREKKESFPLTVTSAQKNPTAFYLCASSTDPGTWGMETQYFGPGTRLLVL.